This TCR beta chain was observed in a study of cytomegalovirus exposure and HLA in healthy donors. Overall study findings and caveats: Common viral pathogens were later found to be apparently linked to several of the most significant clusters.

Trimming pared 2 bases from V and 8 bases from J, leaving 7 bases between. This CDR3 spans 12 amino acids. Germline assignment: CDR1 MNHNY and CDR2 SVGAGI (reference sequence). A word on this clone: Its antigen is unidentified.

Researchers ran the PCR with 60 Vbeta and 13 Jbeta primers. TCRdb's copy holds only in-frame clones and misses some; the assay was immunoSEQ multiplex PCR. Here the sample spans some 110,000 clones, roughly 80% being singletons. Sequenced sample: PBMCs. The TCR originated in a man in his thirties or forties in good health and CMV-seropositive. The chain has TRBV6-6 and TRBJ2-1, with D unclear. This CDR3 is CASSYAEDEQFF. Written as DNA, the CDR3 is TGTGCCAGCAGTTACGCTGAGGATGAGCAGTTCTTC.